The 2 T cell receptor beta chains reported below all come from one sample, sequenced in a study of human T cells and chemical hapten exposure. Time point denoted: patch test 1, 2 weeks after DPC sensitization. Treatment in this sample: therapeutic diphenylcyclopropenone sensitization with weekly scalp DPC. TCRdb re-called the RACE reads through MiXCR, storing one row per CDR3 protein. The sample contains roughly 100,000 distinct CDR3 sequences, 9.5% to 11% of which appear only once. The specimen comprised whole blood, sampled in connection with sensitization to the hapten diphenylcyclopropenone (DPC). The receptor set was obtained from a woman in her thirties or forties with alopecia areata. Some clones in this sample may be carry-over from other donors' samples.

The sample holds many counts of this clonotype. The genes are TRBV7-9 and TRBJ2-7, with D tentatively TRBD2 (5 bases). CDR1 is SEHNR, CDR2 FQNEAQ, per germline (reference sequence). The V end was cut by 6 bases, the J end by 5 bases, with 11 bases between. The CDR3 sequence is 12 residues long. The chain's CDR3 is CASREGGHEQYF. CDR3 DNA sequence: TGTGCCAGCAGAGAGGGTGGGCACGAGCAGTACTTC.

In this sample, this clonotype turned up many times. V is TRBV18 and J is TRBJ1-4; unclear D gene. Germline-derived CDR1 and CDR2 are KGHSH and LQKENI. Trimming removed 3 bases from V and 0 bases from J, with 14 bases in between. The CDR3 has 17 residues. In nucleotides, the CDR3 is TGTGCCAGCTCACCCCTCGGGCCGTCCCCAACTAATGAAAAACTGTTTTTT. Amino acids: CASSPLGPSPTNEKLFF. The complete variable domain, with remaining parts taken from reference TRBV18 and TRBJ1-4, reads NAGVMQNPRHLVRRRGQEARLRCSPMKGHSHVYWYRQLPEEGLKFMVYLQKENIIDESGMPKERFSAEFPKEGPSILRIQQVVRGDSAAYFCASSPLGPSPTNEKLFFGSGTQLSVL.